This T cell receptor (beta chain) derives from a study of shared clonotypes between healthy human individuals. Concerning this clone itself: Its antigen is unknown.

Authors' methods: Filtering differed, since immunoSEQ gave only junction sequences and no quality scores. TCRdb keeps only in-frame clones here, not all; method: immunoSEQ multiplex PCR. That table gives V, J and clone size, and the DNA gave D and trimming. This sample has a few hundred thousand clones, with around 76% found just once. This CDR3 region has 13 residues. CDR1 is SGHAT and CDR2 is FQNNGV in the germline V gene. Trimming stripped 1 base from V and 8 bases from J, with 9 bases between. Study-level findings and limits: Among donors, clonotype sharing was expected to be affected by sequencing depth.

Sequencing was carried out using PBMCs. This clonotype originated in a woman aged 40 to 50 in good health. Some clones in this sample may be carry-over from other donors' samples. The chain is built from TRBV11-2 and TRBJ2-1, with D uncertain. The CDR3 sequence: CASSLVPAYEQFF. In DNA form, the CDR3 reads TGTGCCAGCAGCTTAGTACCGGCCTATGAGCAGTTCTTC.